These 15 T cell receptor beta chains originate from one sample sequenced in a study of CD8+CD57+ T cells in acquired aplastic anemia. Profiles of TCR beta VDJ and CDR3 were generated from a genomic DNA template. TCRdb reprocessed the reads via MiXCR and lists one record per CDR3 protein. The table records about 220,000 distinct CDR3 sequences, around 32% of them present only once. Sequenced input: sorted CD4+, CD8+, or CD8+CD57+ T cells (not recorded which) from PBMCs. All receptors derive from a human donor in good health, serving as a control.

This clonotype came up a few times. This chain connects TRBV6-1 to TRBJ2-6; D might be TRBD1 (6 bases). Trimming shortened V by 3 bases and J by 3 bases, and 15 bases separated the two germline ends. This CDR3 contains 17 residues. Per germline, CDR1 MNHNS and CDR2 SASEGT. The CDR3 here is CASSEGRGFGGANVLTF. The CDR3 DNA sequence: TGTGCCAGCAGTGAGGGCAGGGGTTTTGGTGGGGCCAACGTCCTGACTTTC.

The chain is built from TRBV6-2 or TRBV6-3 and TRBJ2-1; D is possibly TRBD2 (6 bases). This CDR3 is 17 amino acids long. The V end lost 5 bases, the J end lost 4 bases, and 21 bases lay between the germline ends. CDR1 MNHEY and CDR2 SVGEGT come from the germline V gene. The CDR3 bases are TGTGCCAGCAGTAACCAGCAAGCGGGTATCGTTTACAATGAGCAGTTCTTC. Protein: CASSNQQAGIVYNEQFF.

V usage is TRBV9 and J usage is TRBJ1-2; 7 bases line up with TRBD1. Trimming at V came to 0 bases and at J to 9 bases, leaving 8 bases not matched to a gene. The germline gives CDR1 SGDLS, CDR2 YYNGEE. There are 14 residues in the CDR3. The chain's CDR3 is CASSVVGAGGSYTF. Written as DNA, the CDR3 is TGTGCCAGCAGCGTAGTGGGGGCAGGGGGTAGCTACACCTTC.

This clonotype appeared many times. The CDR3 nucleotides are TGTGCCAGCAGTTACTCTCGGGGACCCTATGGCTACACCTTC. Translated, it gives CASSYSRGPYGYTF. The V and J genes are TRBV6-5 and TRBJ1-2; possible D gene TRBD1, 5 bases. Germline V gene sequence: CDR1 MNHEY, CDR2 SVGAGI. V lost 0 bases and J 4 bases, leaving 9 bases between the germline ends. The CDR3 extends over 14 amino acids.

This clonotype has at least ten counts. J is TRBJ1-5 and V is TRBV29-1, with D possibly TRBD1 on 5 matching bases. Germline-derived CDR1 and CDR2 are SQVTM and ANQGSEA. CDR3 length equals 13 residues. V dropped 6 bases and J dropped 3 bases, with 12 bases sitting between them. The CDR3: CSVAGTVNQPQHF. CDR3 nucleotides: TGCAGCGTCGCCGGGACCGTCAATCAGCCCCAGCATTTT.

This clonotype was recorded many times. The chain uses TRBV24-1 and TRBJ2-7, with 9 bases lining up with TRBD1. The CDR3 totals 14 residues. Germline V gene data show CDR1 as KGHDR and CDR2 as SFDVKD. J lost 5 bases, V lost 3 bases, and 4 bases had no gene match. CDR3 sequence reads: CATSDPRQGDEQYF. The CDR3 DNA is TGTGCCACCAGTGATCCCAGACAGGGGGACGAGCAGTACTTC.

Of note for this clonotype: This may be a read error: a much more frequent sequence differs by one nucleotide. The V and J genes are TRBV13 and TRBJ2-3; D gene unclear. With 8 bases removed from V and 4 bases from J, the gap between germline ends came to 13 bases. Germline lookup yields CDR1 PRHDT and CDR2 FYEKMQ (reference sequence). The CDR3 covers 13 residues. The CDR3 bases are TGTGCCAGCGAAGGGTGGCGCGCAGATACGCAGTATTTT. Its protein product is CASEGWRADTQYF.

With respect to this clonotype: Being one base from a much bigger clone, this may be a read error. The CDR3 does not close with the conserved phenylalanine or tryptophan, likely indicating a read error. The V and J genes are TRBV7-3 and TRBJ1-2; D ambiguous. Trimming took 4 bases from V and 2 from J, leaving 11 bases between them. CDR3 length equals 14 residues. The germline gives CDR1 SGHTA, CDR2 FQGTGA. The CDR3 bases are TGTGCCAGCAGCTCCCTGAGAGGGAACTATGGCTACACCCTC. It is translated as CASSSLRGNYGYTL.

This clonotype has a count of ten or more. The chain combines TRBV5-4 with TRBJ1-6; D not certain. The CDR3 extends over 12 amino acids. In germline, CDR1 is SGHNT, CDR2 YYREEE (reference sequence). The V end was cut by 6 bases, the J end by 5 bases, with 6 bases between. The CDR3 DNA follows: TGTGCCAGCAAACAAGATAATTCACCCCTCCACTTT. It yields the protein CASKQDNSPLHF.

The sample holds many counts of this clonotype. The chain recombines TRBV7-9 with TRBJ1-1; D is perhaps TRBD1 (5 bases). Trimming cost V 5 bases and J 0 bases, with 13 bases left between them. Germline-derived CDR1 and CDR2 are SEHNR and FQNEAQ (reference sequence). The CDR3 is 15 residues long. CDR3 nucleotide sequence: TGTGCCAGCAGCCCTTGGGGGAAACTGAACACTGAAGCTTTCTTT. Residues: CASSPWGKLNTEAFF.

The chain combines TRBV7-9 with TRBJ1-1; no firm D call. V lost 5 bases, J lost 3 bases, and 13 bases lay in between. Germline values: CDR1 SEHNR, CDR2 FQNEAQ (reference sequence). The length of the CDR3 is 14 residues. CDR3 amino acids: CASSELVGHTEAFF. The CDR3, as DNA: TGTGCCAGCAGCGAGCTCGTAGGGCACACTGAAGCTTTCTTT.

This clonotype occurred many times. The chain joins TRBV19 to TRBJ2-2, with a possible D match to TRBD2 (5 bases). CDR1 and CDR2 (germline): LNHDA, SQIVND (reference sequence). CDR3 length: 15 amino acids. The V gene lost 7 bases and the J gene lost 1 base, with 13 bases spanning the gap. Here the CDR3 DNA reads TGTGCCAGTACCCCCTTGAGGGAGAACACCGGGGAGCTGTTTTTT. Amino acid sequence: CASTPLRENTGELFF. The full variable domain, completed using reference TRBV19 and TRBJ2-2, is DGGITQSPKYLFRKEGQNVTLSCEQNLNHDAMYWYRQDPGQGLRLIYYSQIVNDFQKGDIAEGYSVSREKKESFPLTVTSAQKNPTAFYLCASTPLRENTGELFFGEGSRLTVL.

This clonotype was detected ten times or more. The junction departs from germline at one end; a sequencing error may be responsible. This chain joins TRBV11-2 and TRBJ2-5, with D perhaps matching TRBD2 (5 bases). The germline CDR1 and CDR2 sequences are SGHAT and FQNNGV. The CDR3 runs to 15 residues. CDR3 sequence reads: CASTLYGSGGETQYF. CDR3 nucleotide sequence: TGTGCCAGCACCTTATATGGCAGCGGTGGTGAGACCCAGTACTTC.

This clonotype was seen only a few times. V usage is TRBV11-2 and J usage is TRBJ2-4; 8 nucleotides line up with TRBD2. J was trimmed by 8 bases and V by 7 bases; bases with no gene match: 7. Germline CDR1 SGHAT, CDR2 FQNNGV. This CDR3 has 13 amino acids. CDR3 nucleotide sequence: TGTGCCAGCATAGCCACGGGGGGGCACATTCAGTACTTC. Amino acids: CASIATGGHIQYF.

This clonotype was observed many times. J is TRBJ2-1 and V is TRBV19, with 10 bases aligning to TRBD2. CDR3 length equals 15 residues. Germline V gene lookup returns CDR1 LNHDA and CDR2 SQIVND (reference sequence). After removal of 5 bases from V and 6 bases from J, the junction contained 7 bases not matched to a gene. The CDR3 protein is CASSGPGLAFNEQFF. The CDR3 DNA follows: TGTGCCAGTAGTGGACCGGGACTAGCGTTCAATGAGCAGTTCTTC.